The 15 T cell receptor beta chains below were found in one sample sequenced in a study of cytomegalovirus exposure and HLA in healthy donors. Only in-frame clones appear in the TCRdb table, and some are missing; sequencing was by immunoSEQ multiplex PCR. The sample lists more than 65,000 clones, 90% to 97% seen once, with 1.3% in the top ten. The specimen sequenced was PBMCs. These receptors originate from a woman between 18 and 29 years old in good health and CMV-seronegative.

The rearrangement links TRBV6-5 to TRBJ1-3; D gene ambiguous. V lost 0 bases and J 4 bases, leaving 13 bases between the germline ends. From germline, CDR1 is MNHEY and CDR2 SVGAGI. There are 16 residues in the CDR3. The CDR3 protein is CASSYSNPGFGNTIYF. DNA of the CDR3: TGTGCCAGCAGTTACTCGAACCCAGGATTCGGAAACACCATATATTTT.

CDR3 sequence: CASSSGGGNNEQFF. In DNA form, the CDR3 reads TGTGCCAGCAGCTCAGGAGGGGGCAACAATGAGCAGTTCTTC. J is TRBJ2-1 and V is TRBV6-1; possible D gene TRBD1, 7 bases. V was pared by 6 bases and J by 5 bases, with 14 bases between. Germline V lookup: CDR1 MNHNS, CDR2 SASEGT. This CDR3 comprises 14 residues.

The chain employs TRBV19 and TRBJ2-1, with 12 nucleotides matching TRBD2. J gave up 7 bases and V 5 bases, and 9 bases lay outside the gene matches. CDR1 is LNHDA and CDR2 is SQIVND in the germline V gene (reference sequence). CDR3 size: 16 residues. The CDR3 protein is CASSSSKLAGGNEQFF. As DNA, the CDR3 is TGTGCCAGTAGTTCCTCGAAACTAGCGGGAGGTAATGAGCAGTTCTTC.

This clone is a singleton in its sample. This sequence joins TRBV6-5 and TRBJ1-1; D not certain. The CDR3 is 14 residues long. Trimming took off 6 bases at V and 4 bases at J, with 15 bases between the two ends. CDR1 and CDR2 from the germline V gene are MNHEY and SVGAGI. The CDR3 coding sequence is TGTGCCAGCAGACGCTCGAGGGAGGGCACTGAAGCTTTCTTT. Translation gives CASRRSREGTEAFF.

V is TRBV7-8 and J is TRBJ2-7; D not certain. V was shortened by 0 bases and J by 6 bases, with 6 bases between the two germline ends. The germline V gene encodes CDR1 SGHVS and CDR2 FQNEAQ. This CDR3 is 12 amino acids long. This CDR3 is CASSLAAREQYF. The CDR3 nucleotides are TGTGCCAGCAGCTTAGCAGCTCGCGAGCAGTACTTC.

The V call is TRBV7-6, the J call TRBJ1-1; D is ambiguous. Germline V CDR1 and CDR2: SGHVS, FNYEAQ. Trimming shortened V by 3 bases and J by 1 base, and 6 bases separated the two germline ends. CDR3 length: 13 residues. As DNA, the CDR3 is TGTGCCAGCAGCTTTACACAGAACACTGAAGCTTTCTTT. This gives the protein CASSFTQNTEAFF.

This CDR3 reads CASSPPDFLSYNEQFF. The CDR3 DNA reads TGTGCCAGCAGTCCCCCCGACTTCTTAAGTTACAATGAGCAGTTCTTC. The chain is built from TRBV6-6 and TRBJ2-1, with D uncertain. V dropped 5 bases and J dropped 4 bases, with 18 bases sitting between them. This CDR3 spans 16 amino acids. Germline V gene lookup returns CDR1 MNHNY and CDR2 SVGAGI (reference sequence).

The CDR3 DNA is TGTGCCAGTAGTATCCAGGGACTGCCAACAGATACGCAGTATTTT. Its protein is CASSIQGLPTDTQYF. The rearrangement links TRBV19 to TRBJ2-3; possible D gene TRBD2, 6 bases. V was pared by 3 bases and J by 3 bases, with 13 bases between. CDR1 is LNHDA, CDR2 SQIVND, per germline (reference sequence). The CDR3 runs 15 residues. The full variable domain, its missing parts supplied by reference TRBV19 and TRBJ2-3, is DGGITQSPKYLFRKEGQNVTLSCEQNLNHDAMYWYRQDPGQGLRLIYYSQIVNDFQKGDIAEGYSVSREKKESFPLTVTSAQKNPTAFYLCASSIQGLPTDTQYFGPGTRLTVL.

CDR3 nucleotide sequence: TGTGCCAGCAGCTACGGCGGGAGTATCCAAGAGACCCAGTACTTC. Protein: CASSYGGSIQETQYF. This sequence joins TRBV7-2 and TRBJ2-5; 7 positions agree with TRBD2. Unmatched junction bases numbered 6, after V lost 4 bases and J lost 1 base. The CDR3 length is 15 residues. CDR1 is SGHTA and CDR2 is FQGNSA in the germline V gene.

This CDR3 reads CASTGVPSYNEQFF. The CDR3 DNA reads TGTGCCTCAACGGGGGTTCCCTCCTACAATGAGCAGTTCTTC. J is TRBJ2-1 and V is TRBV27; D is possibly TRBD2 (6 bases). The CDR3 contains 14 residues. In germline, CDR1 is MNHEY, CDR2 SMNVEV (reference sequence). The V and J ends lost 11 bases and 0 bases respectively, with 14 bases between them.

The chain carries TRBV10-3 and TRBJ2-1, with TRBD2 identical over 10 bases. Germline V CDR1 and CDR2: ENHRY, SYGVKD. This CDR3 contains 19 residues. V gave up 6 bases and J gave up 8 bases; unmatched junction bases: 22. CDR3 bases: TGTGCCATCAGCCCACGTCCTAGCGGGAGCGGTGGTTTTATCGATGAGCAGTTCTTC. This codes for CAISPRPSGSGGFIDEQFF.

The V gene is TRBV21-1, the J gene TRBJ2-5; the table assigns TRBD1, which was not confirmed against the DNA. TRBV21-1 is termed a pseudogene. CDR3 length: 14 amino acids. CDR3 DNA sequence: TGTGCCAGCAGGAAGGGACAGATAAAAGAGACCCAGTACTTC. Residues: CASRKGQIKETQYF.

This clone was seen a few times. This rearrangement joins TRBV19 to TRBJ1-1; D ambiguous. Germline V lookup: CDR1 LNHDA, CDR2 SQIVND (reference sequence). Trimming cost V 1 base and J 3 bases, with 9 bases left between them. This CDR3 is built from 14 residues. The CDR3 loop reads CASSIGRRYTEAFF. Here the CDR3 DNA reads TGTGCCAGTAGTATAGGCCGGAGATACACTGAAGCTTTCTTT. Based on the CDR3 plus reference TRBV19 and TRBJ1-1, the full variable domain is DGGITQSPKYLFRKEGQNVTLSCEQNLNHDAMYWYRQDPGQGLRLIYYSQIVNDFQKGDIAEGYSVSREKKESFPLTVTSAQKNPTAFYLCASSIGRRYTEAFFGQGTRLTVV.

V is TRBV14 and J is TRBJ2-7, with 7 bases that match TRBD2. This CDR3 contains 14 residues. V dropped 8 bases and J dropped 2; count of bases not matched to a gene: 9. The germline V gene has CDR1 SGHDN and CDR2 FVKESK. The CDR3 nucleotides are TGTGCCAGCGGGAGGGTTGCGGTACCCTACGAGCAGTACTTC. Its protein product is CASGRVAVPYEQYF.

This clone appeared once. The rearrangement joins TRBV6-7 to TRBJ2-3; no reliable D call. TRBV6-7 is an ORF; its function is uncertain. Trimming left V 2 bases short and J 0 bases short, with 12 bases between. This CDR3 spans 16 amino acids. The CDR3 coding sequence is TGTGCCAGCAGTTACCCTCCACATGCTAGCACAGATACGCAGTATTTT. It codes for CASSYPPHASTDTQYF.